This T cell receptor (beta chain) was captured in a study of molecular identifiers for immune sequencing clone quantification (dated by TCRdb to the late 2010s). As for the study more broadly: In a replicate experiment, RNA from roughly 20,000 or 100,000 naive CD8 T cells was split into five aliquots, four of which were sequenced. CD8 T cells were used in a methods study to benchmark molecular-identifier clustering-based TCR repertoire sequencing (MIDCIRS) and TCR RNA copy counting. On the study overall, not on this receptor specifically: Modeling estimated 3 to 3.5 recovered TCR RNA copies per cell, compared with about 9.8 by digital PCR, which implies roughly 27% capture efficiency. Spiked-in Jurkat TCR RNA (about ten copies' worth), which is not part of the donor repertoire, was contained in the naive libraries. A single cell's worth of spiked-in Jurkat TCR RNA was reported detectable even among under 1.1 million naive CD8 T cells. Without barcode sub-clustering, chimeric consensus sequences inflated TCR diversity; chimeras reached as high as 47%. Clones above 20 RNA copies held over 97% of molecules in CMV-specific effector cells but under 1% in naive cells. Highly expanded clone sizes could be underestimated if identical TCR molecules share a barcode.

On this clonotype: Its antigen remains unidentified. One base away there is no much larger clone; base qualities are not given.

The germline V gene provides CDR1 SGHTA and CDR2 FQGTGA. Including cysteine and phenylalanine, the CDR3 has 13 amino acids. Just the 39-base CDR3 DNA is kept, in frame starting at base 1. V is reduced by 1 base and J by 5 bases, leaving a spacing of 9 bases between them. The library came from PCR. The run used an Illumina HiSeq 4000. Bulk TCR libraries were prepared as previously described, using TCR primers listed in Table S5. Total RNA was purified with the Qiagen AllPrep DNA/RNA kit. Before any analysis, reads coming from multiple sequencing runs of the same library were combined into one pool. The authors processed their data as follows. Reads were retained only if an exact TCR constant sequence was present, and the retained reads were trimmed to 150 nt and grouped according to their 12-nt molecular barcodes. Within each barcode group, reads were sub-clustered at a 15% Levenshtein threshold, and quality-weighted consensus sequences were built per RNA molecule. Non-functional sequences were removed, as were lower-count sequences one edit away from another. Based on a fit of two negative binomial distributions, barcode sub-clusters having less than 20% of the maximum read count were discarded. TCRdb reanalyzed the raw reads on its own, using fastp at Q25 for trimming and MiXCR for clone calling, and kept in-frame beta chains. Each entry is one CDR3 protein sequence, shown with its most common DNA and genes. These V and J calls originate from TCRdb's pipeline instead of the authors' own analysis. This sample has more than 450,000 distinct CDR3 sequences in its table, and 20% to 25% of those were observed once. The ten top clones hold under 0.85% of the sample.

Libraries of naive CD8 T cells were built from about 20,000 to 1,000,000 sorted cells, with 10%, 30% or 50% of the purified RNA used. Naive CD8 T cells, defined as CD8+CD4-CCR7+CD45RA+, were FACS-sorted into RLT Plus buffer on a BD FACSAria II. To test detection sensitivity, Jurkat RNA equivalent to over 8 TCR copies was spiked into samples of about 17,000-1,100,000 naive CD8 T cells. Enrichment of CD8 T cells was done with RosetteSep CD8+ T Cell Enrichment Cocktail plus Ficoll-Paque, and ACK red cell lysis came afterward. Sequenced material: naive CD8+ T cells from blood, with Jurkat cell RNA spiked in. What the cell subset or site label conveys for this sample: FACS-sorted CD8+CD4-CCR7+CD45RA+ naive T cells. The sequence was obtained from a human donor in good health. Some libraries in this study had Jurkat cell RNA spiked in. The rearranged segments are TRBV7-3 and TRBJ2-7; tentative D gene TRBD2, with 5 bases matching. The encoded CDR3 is CASSLILADEQYF. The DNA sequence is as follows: TGTGCCAGCAGCTTAATCCTAGCCGACGAGCAGTACTTC.